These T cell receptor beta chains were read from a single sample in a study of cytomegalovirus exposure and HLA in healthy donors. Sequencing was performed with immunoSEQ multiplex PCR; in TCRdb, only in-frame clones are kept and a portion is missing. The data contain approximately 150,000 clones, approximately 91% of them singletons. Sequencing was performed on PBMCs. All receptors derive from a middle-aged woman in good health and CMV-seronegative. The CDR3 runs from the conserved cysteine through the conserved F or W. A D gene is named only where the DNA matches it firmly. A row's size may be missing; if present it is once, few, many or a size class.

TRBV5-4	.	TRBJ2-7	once	TGTGCCAGCAGCCTCGGGGAGGGCAGGGGCTTTTCCGAGCAGTACTTC	CASSLGEGRGFSEQYF
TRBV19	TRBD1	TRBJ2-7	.	TGTGCCAGTAGACTAACACAGGGGGCCTACGAGCAGTACTTC	CASRLTQGAYEQYF
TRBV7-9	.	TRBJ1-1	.	TGTGCCAGCAGCTTACGGGGGGCCGACACTGAAGCTTTCTTT	CASSLRGADTEAFF
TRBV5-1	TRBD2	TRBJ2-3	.	TGCGCCAGCAGCTTTGGCGGGAGCTCTGGGTCGGGCACGCAGTATTTT	CASSFGGSSGSGTQYF
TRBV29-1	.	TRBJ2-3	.	TGCAGCGTGAGGTCAGCGGGCACAGATACGCAGTATTTT	CSVRSAGTDTQYF
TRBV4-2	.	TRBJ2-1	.	TGTGCCAGCAGTTCCCGAGCGGGTTCGGGGAATGAGCAGTTCTTC	CASSSRAGSGNEQFF
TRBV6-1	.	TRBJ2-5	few	TGTGCCAGCAGTGAAGGGTTCGGGACTCGACAAGAGACCCAGTACTTC	CASSEGFGTRQETQYF
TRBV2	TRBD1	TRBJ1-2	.	TGTGCCAGCAGCACACAGGGGATGGAGAGTGGCTACACCTTC	CASSTQGMESGYTF
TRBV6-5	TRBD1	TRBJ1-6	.	TGTGCCAGCAGTTACGGGGGACAGGGCAGTCCACCCCTCCACTTT	CASSYGGQGSPPLHF
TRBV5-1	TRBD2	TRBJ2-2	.	TGCGCCAGCATATTTCTAGCGGGAGTTGGCGGGGAGCTGTTTTTT	CASIFLAGVGGELFF
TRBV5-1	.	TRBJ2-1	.	TGCGCCAGCAGCCTTGGTTCCGGCTACAATGAGCAGTTCTTC	CASSLGSGYNEQFF
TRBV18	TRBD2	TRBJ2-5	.	TGTGCCAGCTCACCGGGAGGGGTAGAGGAGACCCAGTACTTC	CASSPGGVEETQYF
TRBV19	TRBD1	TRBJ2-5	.	TGTGCCAGTAGTATACAGGACAGGGACGGGACCCAGTACTTC	CASSIQDRDGTQYF
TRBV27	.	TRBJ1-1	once	TGTGCCAGCGCCAGCAAAACAGGGAGGAACACTGAAGCTTTCTTT	CASASKTGRNTEAFF
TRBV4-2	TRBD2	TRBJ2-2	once	TGTGCCAGCAGCCACACGACTAGCGGGGATGCCGGGGAGCTGTTTTTT	CASSHTTSGDAGELFF
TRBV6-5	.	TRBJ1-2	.	TGTGCCAGCAGTTCCGGACAGTCCTATGGCTACACCTTC	CASSSGQSYGYTF
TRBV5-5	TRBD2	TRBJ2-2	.	TGTGCCAGCAGCCTCGGACTAGCGGGAAACACCGGGGAGCTGTTTTTT	CASSLGLAGNTGELFF
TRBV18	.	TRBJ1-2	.	TGTGCCAGCTCCTTGCTTCAGGGCACCTATGGCTACACCTTC	CASSLLQGTYGYTF
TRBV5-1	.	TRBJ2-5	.	TGCGCCAGCAGCTTGGACCGGGAGACCCAGTACTTC	CASSLDRETQYF
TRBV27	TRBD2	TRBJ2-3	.	TGTGCCAGCAGTTTATTAGCGGGATGGTCAGATACGCAGTATTTT	CASSLLAGWSDTQYF
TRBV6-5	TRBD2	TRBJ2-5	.	TGTGCCACCGTGACTAGCGGGAGGTCAAAAGAGACCCAGTACTTC	CATVTSGRSKETQYF
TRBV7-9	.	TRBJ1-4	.	TGTGCCAGCAGCACCTACAGGGCGACTAATGAAAAACTGTTTTTT	CASSTYRATNEKLFF
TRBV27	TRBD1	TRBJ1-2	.	TGTGCCAGCAGCCCGACCTCGGGACAGTCCTATGGCTACACCTTC	CASSPTSGQSYGYTF
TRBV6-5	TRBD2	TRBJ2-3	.	TGTGCCAGCAGTTACGGGTTAGCGGGAATAAAGTATTTT	CASSYGLAGIKYF
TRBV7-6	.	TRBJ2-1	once	TGTGCCAGCAGCTCCGGGACTCACAATGAGCAGTTCTTC	CASSSGTHNEQFF
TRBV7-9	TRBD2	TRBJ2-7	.	TGTGCCAGCAGCGCCGGGACTAGCGGCACCTACGAGCAGTACTTC	CASSAGTSGTYEQYF
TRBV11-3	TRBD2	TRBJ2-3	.	TGTGCCAGCAGCTTAAGCGGGATCGGAGCAGATACGCAGTATTTT	CASSLSGIGADTQYF
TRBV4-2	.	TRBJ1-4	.	TGTGCCAGCAGCCAAGATCGAGGCGGGGATAATGAAAAACTGTTTTTT	CASSQDRGGDNEKLFF
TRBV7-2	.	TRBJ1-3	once	TGTGCCAGCAGCTCCGGAGGATCTGGAAACACCATATATTTT	CASSSGGSGNTIYF
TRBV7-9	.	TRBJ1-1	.	TGTGCCAGCAGCTTAGGGGGCTTGGTTGAAGCTTTCTTT	CASSLGGLVEAFF
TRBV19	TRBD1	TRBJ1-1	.	TGTGCCAGTAGCATGGGGAGAGGGGCAGGGGGGCACACTGAAGCTTTCTTT	CASSMGRGAGGHTEAFF
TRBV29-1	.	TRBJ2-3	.	TGCAGCGTGGGTGAGGTAGCAGATACGCAGTATTTT	CSVGEVADTQYF